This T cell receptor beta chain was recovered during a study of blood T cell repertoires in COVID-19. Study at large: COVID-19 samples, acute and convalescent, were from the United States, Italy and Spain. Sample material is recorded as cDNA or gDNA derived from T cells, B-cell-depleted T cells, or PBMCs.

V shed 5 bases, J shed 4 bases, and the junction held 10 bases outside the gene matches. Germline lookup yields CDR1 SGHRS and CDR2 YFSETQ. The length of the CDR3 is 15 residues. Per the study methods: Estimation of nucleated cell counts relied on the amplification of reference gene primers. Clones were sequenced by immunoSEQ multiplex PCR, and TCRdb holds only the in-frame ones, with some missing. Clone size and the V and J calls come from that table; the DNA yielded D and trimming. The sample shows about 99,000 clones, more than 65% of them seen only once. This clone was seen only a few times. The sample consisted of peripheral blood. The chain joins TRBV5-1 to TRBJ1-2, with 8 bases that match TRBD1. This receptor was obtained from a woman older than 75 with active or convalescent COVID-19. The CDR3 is CASSNEHGTGYGYTF. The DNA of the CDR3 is TGCGCCAGCAGTAACGAGCACGGGACAGGCTATGGCTACACCTTC.